A single sample gave rise to the 5 T cell receptor beta chains below, sequenced in a study of CD8 T cells in Susac syndrome. With random hexamers, reverse transcription was performed on roughly 0.5 to 1 ug of RNA. TCRdb reprocessed the immunoSEQ multiplex PCR reads via MiXCR and lists one record per CDR3 protein. Here the sample spans about 130,000 distinct CDR3 sequences, about 94% being singletons. The sequencing sample was made of CD8+ T cells from PBMCs. All receptors come from a human donor with Susac syndrome.

This clonotype was found once. The gene calls are TRBV7-9 and TRBJ2-1; D could derive from TRBD1 or TRBD2 (5 bases each). Germline assignment: CDR1 SEHNR and CDR2 FQNEAQ (reference sequence). The ends were cut back, 3 bases at V and 8 bases at J, with 8 bases in the middle. The CDR3 consists of 12 residues. CDR3 sequence: CASSFVGDEQFF. The CDR3 region has the DNA TGTGCCAGCAGCTTCGTGGGGGATGAGCAGTTCTTC.

The rearrangement uses TRBV7-9 and TRBJ2-2; 11 bases are shared with TRBD2. The ends lost 4 bases at V and 0 bases at J; junction bases unmatched: 4. CDR1 is SEHNR, CDR2 FQNEAQ, per germline (reference sequence). This CDR3 has 17 residues. The CDR3 reads CASSSRLAGSNTGELFF. Here the CDR3 DNA reads TGTGCCAGCAGCTCCAGACTAGCGGGATCGAACACCGGGGAGCTGTTTTTT.

The rearrangement joins TRBV12-3 or TRBV12-4 to TRBJ1-1; D possibly corresponds to TRBD1 (6 bases). The CDR3 covers 14 residues. V gave up 5 bases and J gave up 0 bases, with 10 bases separating them. CDR3 in amino acids: CASSLGGVNTEAFF. The CDR3 DNA reads as TGTGCCAGCAGTCTAGGGGGGGTGAACACTGAAGCTTTCTTT.

This chain joins TRBV28 and TRBJ1-1; D gene ambiguous. Germline-derived CDR1 and CDR2 are MDHEN and SYDVKM. The V end was cut by 2 bases, the J end by 0 bases, with 10 bases between. This CDR3 contains 15 residues. CDR3 nucleotides: TGTGCCAGCAGTTTAGGGTCCAGGATGAACACTGAAGCTTTCTTT. Its protein product is CASSLGSRMNTEAFF. Full variable domain (rest looked up from reference TRBV28 and TRBJ1-1): DVKVTQSSRYLVKRTGEKVFLECVQDMDHENMFWYRQDPGLGLRLIYFSYDVKMKEKGDIPEGYSVSREKKERFSLILESASTNQTSMYLCASSLGSRMNTEAFFGQGTRLTVV.

This clonotype has a handful of counts. The chain joins TRBV7-9 to TRBJ2-5; D unclear. V lost 5 bases and J lost 5, with 9 bases in between. Germline CDR1 is SEHNR and CDR2 is FQNEAQ (reference sequence). The CDR3 is 12 amino acids. CDR3 sequence (DNA): TGTGCCAGCAGCATCCACCGGGAGACCCAGTACTTC. Translating gives CASSIHRETQYF.